Here is one T cell receptor (beta chain) with its context. Its antigen is as yet unknown. Produced via immunoSEQ multiplex PCR; TCRdb's table is partial and in-frame only. This sample has around 340,000 clones, with 88% found just once. These data come from a study of Ad26.COV2.S vaccination and SARS-CoV-2 variants. General observations from the study: People who got the vaccine had more spike-specific TCR breadth than people who got placebo.

The germline V and J ends were trimmed by 8 bases and 1 base, with 10 bases remaining between them. The CDR3 totals 13 residues. Germline values: CDR1 ENHRY, CDR2 SYGVKD. The treatment denotes: roughly 19 received Ad26.COV2.S at low or high dose, single or two shots; a few received placebo; per-sample allocation not given. All samples were drawn on day 63, counting from the first vaccine or placebo injection. An Ad26 vector was used to express Wuhan-strain SARS-CoV-2 spike as the vaccine. The chain combines TRBV10-3 with TRBJ2-3, with D tentatively TRBD1 (6 bases). This sequence originates from a person aged 18-60 years who received the Ad26.COV2.S COVID-19 vaccine or a placebo. Sequencing used peripheral blood, obtained in a trial of Ad26.COV2.S vaccine versus placebo. CDR3 loop: CAILRQGTDTQYF. DNA for the CDR3: TGTGCCATCCTGAGACAGGGCACAGATACGCAGTATTTT.